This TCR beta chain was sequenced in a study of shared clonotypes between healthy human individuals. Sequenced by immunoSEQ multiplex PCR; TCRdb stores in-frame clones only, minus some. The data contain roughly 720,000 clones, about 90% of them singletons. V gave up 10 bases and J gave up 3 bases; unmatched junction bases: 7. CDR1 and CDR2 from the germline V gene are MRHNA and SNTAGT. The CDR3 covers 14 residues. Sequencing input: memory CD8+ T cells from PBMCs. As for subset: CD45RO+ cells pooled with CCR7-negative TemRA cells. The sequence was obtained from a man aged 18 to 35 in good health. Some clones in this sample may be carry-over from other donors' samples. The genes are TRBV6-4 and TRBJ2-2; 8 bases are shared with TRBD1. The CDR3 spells CATQEDRDTGELFF. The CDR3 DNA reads TGTGCCACCCAGGAGGACAGGGACACCGGGGAGCTGTTTTTT.